A single sample gave rise to the 19 T cell receptor beta chains below, sequenced in a study of T cell clonality in common variable immunodeficiency. Assay: immunoSEQ multiplex PCR; the TCRdb copy retains only in-frame clones and omits some. The sample shows tens of thousands of clones, none of them appearing just once. Sequenced: peripheral blood mononuclear cells. The receptors derive from a person aged 18-70 years in good health.

This clone was seen at least ten times. The CDR3 extends 3 residues past the end of the read, so its final part is completed from the germline J gene. The V call is TRBV6-2 or TRBV6-3, the J call TRBJ1-1, with TRBD1 as a possible D gene (5 bases). CDR1 and CDR2 from the germline V gene are MNHEY and SVGEGT. The CDR3 runs 14 residues. V lost 6 bases to trimming and J lost 2 bases, with 13 bases between them. Here the CDR3 reads CASSNGGGNTEAFF. Partial CDR3 DNA: TGTGCCAGCAGCAACGGGGGTGGAAACACTGAA.

This clone was detected ten times or more. The CDR3 is cut off 3 residues early in the read; its end comes from the germline J gene. The chain uses TRBV4-1 and TRBJ1-2; D is unclear. The CDR3 covers 18 residues. The V end was cut by 2 bases, the J end by 0 bases, with 19 bases between. Germline CDR1 is MGHRA and CDR2 is YSYEKL. The DNA read from the CDR3 is TGCGCCAGCAGCCAAACCCCACCGCCTTCAGGTACTAACTATGGC. Translation: CASSQTPPPSGTNYG. The entire CDR3 is CASSQTPPPSGTNYGYTF.

This clone was counted many times. The observed sequence ends 3 residues before the CDR3 terminus, with the missing tail filled in from the germline J gene. The chain employs TRBV6-2 or TRBV6-3 and TRBJ2-7, with TRBD1 as a possible D gene (6 bases). There are 14 residues in the CDR3. Deletions cut 6 bases from V and 0 bases from J, with 12 bases between. The germline V gene has CDR1 MNHEY and CDR2 SVGEGT. CDR3 residues: CASSKGTYSYEQYF. The covered CDR3 bases are TGTGCCAGCAGCAAAGGGACATACTCCTACGAG.

In its sample, this clone was seen many times. The read finishes 3 residues shy of the CDR3 end, and the germline J gene is used to complete it. The chain combines TRBV30 with TRBJ1-2; 7 positions agree with TRBD1. The V gene's germline CDR1 is GTSNPN and CDR2 SVGIG (reference sequence). The length of the CDR3 is 14 residues. V lost 4 bases, J lost 4 bases, and 9 bases stayed unmatched. CDR3 DNA, as far as it was read: TGTGCCTGGACCACAGGGGTAGGAGTCTATGGC. It translates to CAWTTGVGVYG. The whole CDR3 sequence reads CAWTTGVGVYGYTF.

This clone was observed many times. The CDR3 goes on 3 residues after the read ends, and that part is filled in from the germline J gene. Additional DNA sequences in this sample encode the identical CDR3. The J gene is TRBJ2-5, the V gene TRBV6-2 or TRBV6-3; no clear D gene. The CDR3 is 12 residues long. Germline V gene data show CDR1 as MNHEY and CDR2 as SVGEGT. Trimming removed 6 bases from V and 5 bases from J, with 10 bases in between. The CDR3 is CASRTRVETQYF. The DNA read from the CDR3 is TGTGCCAGCAGGACAAGGGTCGAGACC.

This clone was seen many times. The read ends 3 residues before the CDR3 terminus; that terminus is restored from the germline J gene. The gene calls are TRBV4-2 and TRBJ2-1; 13 positions match TRBD2. Germline V gene lookup returns CDR1 LGHNA and CDR2 YNFKEQ. CDR3 size: 16 residues. V lost 1 base to trimming and J lost 7 bases; unmatched junction nucleotides: 4. The part of the CDR3 DNA that was read is TGTGCCAGCAGCCAAGTGCTGGGACTAGCGGGGAATGAG. Amino acids: CASSQVLGLAGNE. In full, the CDR3 is CASSQVLGLAGNEQFF.

This clone has at least ten counts. The CDR3 loop reads CASSQGGSFTPQHF. Incomplete CDR3 DNA: TGCGCCAGCAGCCAAGGAGGCAGTTTCACCCCC. J is TRBJ1-5 and V is TRBV4-1; D gene unclear. The read ends 3 residues shy of where the CDR3 ends; the end is completed using the germline J gene. This CDR3 has 14 amino acids. Per germline, CDR1 MGHRA and CDR2 YSYEKL.

A word on this clone: Its ends do not fully match the called genes, so a read error is possible. CDR3 DNA, as far as it was read: TGCAACGTTGAATTGGGGGCCAATCAGCCC. Translation: CNVELGANQP. The whole CDR3 protein reads CNVELGANQPQHF. The chain is built from TRBV29-1 and TRBJ1-5; D perhaps matches TRBD1 (6 bases). The read falls 3 residues short of the CDR3 end, and the missing part is taken from the germline J gene. Germline values: CDR1 SQVTM, CDR2 ANQGSEA. This CDR3 contains 13 residues.

This clone was recorded a few times. The sequenced fragment ends 3 residues before the CDR3 boundary, so the rest is inferred from the germline J gene. This chain uses TRBV6-4 with TRBJ2-3; 9 nucleotides line up with TRBD2. J lost 4 bases, V lost 2 bases, and 7 bases had no gene match. CDR1 MRHNA and CDR2 SNTAGT come from the germline V gene. CDR3 length: 16 residues. CDR3 amino acids: CASSDPSGRFSDTQYF. Incomplete CDR3 DNA: TGTGCCAGCAGTGACCCCAGCGGGAGGTTTTCAGATACG.

This clone was counted at least ten times. Read data end 3 residues before the CDR3 end; the end is taken from the germline J gene. J is TRBJ2-2 and V is TRBV20-1, with TRBD1 matching 8 bases. The CDR3 loop spans 14 amino acids. From germline, CDR1 is DFQATT and CDR2 SNEGSKA (reference sequence). V dropped 6 bases and J dropped 1; count of bases not matched to a gene: 4. The CDR3 sequence is CSARTGRNTGELFF. Incomplete CDR3 DNA: TGCAGTGCAAGGACAGGGAGGAACACCGGGGAG.

There are a few counts of this clone. The sequence runs out 3 residues before the end of the CDR3; the remainder is reconstructed from the germline J gene. This chain uses TRBV18 with TRBJ2-4; D remains ambiguous. Trimming shortened V by 6 bases and J by 6 bases, and 9 bases separated the two germline ends. The germline CDR1 and CDR2 sequences are KGHSH and LQKENI. The CDR3 spans 12 residues. CDR3 DNA (partial): TGTGCCAGCTCCCAGTCGGGAAACATT. It specifies CASSQSGNI. In full, the CDR3 reads CASSQSGNIQYF.

About this clone itself: The read ends 3 residues shy of where the CDR3 ends; the end is completed using the germline J gene. The rearrangement joins TRBV7-2 to TRBJ2-4, with a possible D match to TRBD2 (5 bases). Germline V CDR1 and CDR2: SGHTA, FQGNSA. The CDR3 has 13 residues. CDR3 DNA (partial): TGTGCCAGCAGCTCTAGCCCCAGCTCCGGT. Amino acids: CASSSSPSSG. The entire CDR3 protein reads CASSSSPSSGQYF.

This clone was recorded many times. From the germline J gene comes the end of the CDR3, since the read stops 3 residues before it. V gene TRBV5-6 combines with J gene TRBJ2-5; possible D gene TRBD2, 5 bases. This CDR3 has 14 amino acids. V was clipped by 6 bases and J by 4 bases, with 16 bases between them. CDR1 and CDR2 (germline): SGHDT, YYEEEE. CDR3 DNA (partial): TGTGCCAGCACCCTGGCTGAAGAGGGAGAGACC. It specifies CASTLAEEGET. The whole CDR3 protein is CASTLAEEGETQYF.

This clone was observed at least ten times. CDR3 DNA, as far as it was read: TGTGCCAGTAGTATGTGGACTAGCGGATACTACAATGAG. It codes for CASSMWTSGYYNE. The whole CDR3 sequence reads CASSMWTSGYYNEQFF. The chain has TRBV19 and TRBJ2-1, with TRBD2 identical over 10 bases. Read data end 3 residues before the CDR3 end; the end is taken from the germline J gene. Germline V gene data show CDR1 as LNHDA and CDR2 as SQIVND (reference sequence). V lost 3 bases, J lost 3 bases, and 5 bases stayed unmatched. The CDR3 spans 16 residues.

A remark on this clone: Read data end 3 residues before the CDR3 end; the end is taken from the germline J gene. The chain has TRBV16 and TRBJ1-1; 9 bases match TRBD1. Germline trimming cut 0 bases from V and 0 bases from J; bases unmatched to any gene: 2. Per germline, CDR1 KGHSY and CDR2 FQNENV. This CDR3 comprises 16 residues. Partial CDR3 DNA: TGTGCCAGCAGCCAATCAACAGGGGGCCTGAACACTGAA. It yields the protein CASSQSTGGLNTE. Given in full, the CDR3 is CASSQSTGGLNTEAFF.

The sample holds many counts of this clone. Read coverage stops 3 residues before the CDR3 terminus; the germline J gene supplies the remainder. The genes are TRBV4-1 and TRBJ2-7, with a possible D match to TRBD1 (6 bases). Germline-derived CDR1 and CDR2 are MGHRA and YSYEKL. V was trimmed by 3 bases and J by 2 bases, leaving 14 bases between them. The CDR3 has 15 amino acids. CDR3 sequence: CASSQPRDKPYEQYF. The CDR3 DNA, read in part, is TGCGCCAGCAGCCAGCCCCGGGACAAACCCTACGAG.

This clone has more than one count but fewer than ten. Read data end 3 residues before the CDR3 end; the end is taken from the germline J gene. The genes are TRBV5-1 and TRBJ1-3; perhaps TRBD1 as D (5 bases). Per germline, CDR1 SGHRS and CDR2 YFSETQ. The CDR3 extends over 15 amino acids. With 5 bases removed from V and 0 bases from J, the gap between germline ends came to 12 bases. The CDR3 protein is CASSMQGLSGNTIYF. The covered CDR3 bases are TGCGCCAGCAGTATGCAGGGCCTCTCTGGAAACACC.

This clone was observed at least ten times. Read coverage stops 3 residues before the CDR3 terminus; the germline J gene supplies the remainder. The chain recombines TRBV11-3 with TRBJ2-3; D is unresolved. The CDR3 has 12 amino acids. Trimming shortened V by 4 bases and J by 4 bases, and 6 bases separated the two germline ends. CDR1 and CDR2 (germline): SGHNT, YENEEA. CDR3 DNA (partial): TGTGCCAGCAGCTACAGTGCAGATACG. Protein sequence: CASSYSADT. The CDR3 in full is CASSYSADTQYF.

This clone appeared many times. The read ends 3 residues before the CDR3 terminus; that terminus is restored from the germline J gene. The chain couples TRBV7-9 to TRBJ1-1; 7 bases map to TRBD1. Losses at the gene ends were 2 bases for V and 4 bases for J; bases not matched to a gene: 7. The germline V gene encodes CDR1 SEHNR and CDR2 FQNEAQ (reference sequence). The CDR3 extends over 15 amino acids. CDR3 DNA, as far as it was read: TGTGCCAGCAGCTTAATAGGGGGCTCGGGCACTGAA. Residues: CASSLIGGSGTE. The CDR3, in full, reads CASSLIGGSGTEAFF.